This TCR beta chain was profiled in a study of technical replicates of blood from four donors. Germline V gene sequence: CDR1 SGHAT, CDR2 FQNNGV. Deletions cut 3 bases from V and 0 bases from J, with 9 bases between. This CDR3 region has 14 residues. This table comes from immunoSEQ multiplex PCR, and its TCRdb copy is limited to in-frame clones, with some not included. The table shows over 25,000 clones, with around nine tenths occurring only once. A single count supports this clone. Sequencing was carried out using PBMCs. This receptor was identified in a human donor in good health. Some clones in this sample may be carry-over from other donors' samples. V and J are TRBV11-2 and TRBJ2-7; tentative D call: TRBD2 (5 bases). CDR3 loop: CASSFYSGSYEQYF. Here the CDR3 DNA reads TGTGCCAGCAGCTTCTACAGCGGCTCCTACGAGCAGTACTTC.